This T cell receptor (beta chain) appears in the sequencing data of a study of OX40 agonist ivuxolimab in advanced cancers. Using immunoSEQ multiplex PCR, the repertoire was profiled, and TCRdb retains in-frame clones only, with some absent. The table includes 80,000 or so clones, about 88% detected once. The CDR3 totals 15 residues. V was clipped by 0 bases and J by 4 bases; unmatched bases: 3. Germline V gene lookup returns CDR1 SGHVS and CDR2 FQNEAQ. This clonotype was obtained from an adult with an advanced solid tumor such as melanoma, head and neck, liver or kidney cancer. The sample here was CD4+ or CD8+ T cells sorted from blood, taken in a trial of the OX40 agonist ivuxolimab. This sequence joins TRBV7-8 and TRBJ2-1, with 7 bases matching TRBD1. The CDR3 region has the DNA TGTGCCAGCAGCTTAGCAGGGGGCCAGTACAATGAGCAGTTCTTC. It yields the protein CASSLAGGQYNEQFF.